The clone carrying this T cell receptor (beta chain) was counted once. These data belong to a study of shared clonotypes between healthy human individuals. On the study more broadly: For every donor, three CD4 naive, three CD4 memory, two CD8 naive and one CD8 memory plates were used.

Trimming stripped 2 bases from V and 4 bases from J, with 10 bases between. This CDR3 region has 14 residues. Germline assignment: CDR1 MGHRA and CDR2 YSYEKL. Template for every sorted-subset replicate PCR totaled around 210 ng DNA, 25,000 to 35,000 T cell genomes. Using immunoSEQ multiplex PCR, the repertoire was profiled, and TCRdb retains in-frame clones only, with some absent. The sample includes about 2.1 million clones, 93% of them seen just once. CD8 cells classed as naive were CD45RO-negative and positively selected for CCR7, excluding terminally differentiated effector memory CD45RA+ cells. The chain joins TRBV4-1 to TRBJ2-3, with D maybe TRBD2 (6 bases). This receptor was obtained from a man younger than 30 in good health. Some clones in this sample may be carry-over from other donors' samples. The specimen was naive CD8+ T cells from PBMCs. The CDR3 nucleotides are TGCGCCAGCAGCCAACGGGAGTTCTCAGATACGCAGTATTTT. Translation: CASSQREFSDTQYF.